This T cell receptor beta chain was found in a study of blood T cell repertoires in COVID-19. Looking at the study overall: Sites across the United States, Italy and Spain contributed samples from acute and convalescent COVID-19.

The authors' processing: The assay estimated nucleated cells by amplifying reference gene primers. Sequencing was performed with immunoSEQ multiplex PCR; in TCRdb, only in-frame clones are kept and a portion is missing. D and trimming were read from the DNA, whereas the V and J calls and clone size are those reported in that table. The table records 250,000 to 350,000 clones, approximately 88% of them present only once. V shed 7 bases, J shed 6 bases, and the junction held 9 bases outside the gene matches. The CDR3 totals 15 residues. Germline-derived CDR1 and CDR2 are SEHNR and FQNEAQ (reference sequence). The participants were between roughly 18 and 89 years old and came from about two dozen US areas.

This sequence originates from a middle-aged woman who had recovered from COVID-19. The rearrangement links TRBV7-9 to TRBJ2-2, with TRBD1 identical over 9 bases. The material sequenced was PBMCs or T cells enriched from blood (not recorded which). In DNA, the CDR3 is TGTGCCAGCACCCCCGGGACAGGGTCCTCCGGGGAGCTGTTTTTT. The encoded protein is CASTPGTGSSGELFF.